The 4 T cell receptor beta chains listed next were all sequenced from one sample in a study of T cells in Graves' hyperthyroidism and ophthalmopathy. Amplified TCR beta CDR3 regions derived from RNA transcripts. First-round RT-PCR of the TCR CDR3 relied on the HTBI primer set. TCRdb fed the multiplex PCR reads into MiXCR, producing one record per CDR3 protein. Of about 500,000 distinct CDR3 sequences listed, roughly 16% are singletons. Sequences were obtained from blood. The receptors stem from a woman between 25 and 40 years old with Graves' ophthalmopathy.

The chain links TRBV7-6 to TRBJ2-5; 8 nucleotides agree with TRBD1. Germline V lookup: CDR1 SGHVS, CDR2 FNYEAQ. The V gene end was trimmed by 4 bases and the J gene end by 5 bases; junction bases not matched to a gene: 3. The CDR3 contains 13 residues. Here the CDR3 DNA reads TGTGCCAGCAGCTCCAGGGGGCCGGAGACCCAGTACTTC. It encodes CASSSRGPETQYF.

This clonotype was detected only a few times. The chain uses TRBV7-6 and TRBJ2-2; either TRBD1 or TRBD2 may fit D (5 bases each). In germline, CDR1 is SGHVS, CDR2 FNYEAQ. Trimming cost V 7 bases and J 0 bases, with 15 bases left between them. This CDR3 is 16 amino acids long. CDR3 in amino acids: CASNPGAVANTGELFF. In DNA form, the CDR3 reads TGTGCCAGCAACCCCGGGGCCGTAGCGAACACCGGGGAGCTGTTTTTT.

The chain couples TRBV6-1 to TRBJ2-3; D is possibly TRBD2 (5 bases). The CDR3 totals 16 residues. V gave up 5 bases and J gave up 2 bases, with 17 bases separating them. CDR1 and CDR2 from the germline V gene are MNHNS and SASEGT. The CDR3 is CASSLGRGRLTDTQYF. As DNA, the CDR3 is TGTGCCAGCAGTTTGGGTCGCGGGCGGCTCACAGATACGCAGTATTTT.

This clonotype was seen at least ten times. The rearrangement joins TRBV30 to TRBJ2-2; the D gene is possibly TRBD2 (6 bases). This CDR3 is built from 16 residues. Germline V gives CDR1 GTSNPN, CDR2 SVGIG (reference sequence). V shed 3 bases and J shed 0 bases, with 14 bases lying between them. Here the CDR3 reads CAWSLAGTSNTGELFF. CDR3 nucleotides: TGTGCCTGGAGCCTGGCCGGGACTTCGAACACCGGGGAGCTGTTTTTT.